This T cell receptor (beta chain) was sequenced in a study of graft-versus-host responses after intestinal transplantation. Worth noting for this clone: Its antigen is unknown.

The assay was immunoSEQ multiplex PCR, and TCRdb's table has in-frame clones only and misses some. The sample shows 99,000 or so clones, about 88% of them seen only once. Germline loops: CDR1 SQVTM, CDR2 ANQGSEA. The CDR3 runs 11 residues. Trimming left V 7 bases short and J 1 base short, with 7 bases between. Findings and limits, study-wide: Elevated graft-versus-host to host-versus-graft clonal ratios in allografts were recorded for patients with graft-donor T cell macrochimerism.

This chain links TRBV29-1 with TRBJ1-1; no definite D call. This TCR was recovered from a human donor who received an intestinal transplant. The source material was unstimulated CD4+ T cells sorted from spleen or lymph node cells, sampled before intestinal transplant. The CDR3 bases are TGCAGCGCAGTCCAGAACACTGAAGCTTTCTTT. It translates to CSAVQNTEAFF. The variable domain in full, completed from reference TRBV29-1 and TRBJ1-1, reads SAVISQKPSRDICQRGTSLTIQCQVDSQVTMMFWYRQQPGQSLTLIATANQGSEATYESGFVIDKFPISRPNLTFSTLTVSNMSPEDSSIYLCSAVQNTEAFFGQGTRLTVV.